Presented here are 15 T cell receptor beta chains from one specimen sequenced in a study of a mutant IDH1 vaccine in newly diagnosed glioma. Time point given: baseline, week 1 (first vaccination visit). Treatment reported: pre-vaccination baseline after standard-of-care therapy. The assay was immunoSEQ multiplex PCR, and TCRdb's table has in-frame clones only and misses some. Among roughly 70,000 clones listed, around 80% were seen once. Here the sequenced sample was peripheral blood mononuclear cells (PBMCs), taken from a glioma patient treated with radiotherapy, temozolomide or both. The receptors come from a woman aged 18-29 years with glioma. Some clones in this sample may be carry-over from other donors' samples.

V and J are TRBV12-5 and TRBJ1-2; D call uncertain. Germline V lookup: CDR1 LGHNT, CDR2 FRNRAP. This CDR3 contains 12 residues. V gave up 6 bases and J gave up 2 bases, with 7 bases separating them. The DNA for the CDR3 is TGTGCTAGTGGCCGGTGGAACTATGGCTACACCTTC. Protein: CASGRWNYGYTF.

The J gene is TRBJ2-2, the V gene TRBV30, with 7 bases aligning to TRBD1. Per the germline V gene, CDR1 is GTSNPN and CDR2 is SVGIG (reference sequence). J was trimmed by 5 bases and V by 2 bases; bases with no gene match: 2. The CDR3 length is 13 residues. The CDR3 DNA follows: TGTGCCTGGAGTCCAGGGGGTACCGGGGAGCTGTTTTTT. Its translation: CAWSPGGTGELFF.

The chain links TRBV6-6 to TRBJ2-3; 9 positions match TRBD1. The germline V gene has CDR1 MNHNY and CDR2 SVGAGI (reference sequence). The CDR3 is 16 residues long. V dropped 2 bases and J dropped 4; count of bases not matched to a gene: 7. For the CDR3, the DNA is TGTGCCAGCAGTTACCCCAGGACAGGGGTCCCAGATACGCAGTATTTT. Amino acid sequence: CASSYPRTGVPDTQYF.

This chain uses TRBV5-1 with TRBJ1-2; D possibly corresponds to TRBD1 (6 bases). The V end was cut by 7 bases, the J end by 4 bases, with 17 bases between. This CDR3 contains 14 residues. Germline CDR1 is SGHRS and CDR2 is YFSETQ. The CDR3 DNA sequence: TGCGCCAGCCTGCCTGTGGCGGGGGCCTATGGCTACACCTTC. Its protein product is CASLPVAGAYGYTF.

Only a few counts were recorded for this clone. J is TRBJ2-3 and V is TRBV9, with TRBD1 as a possible D gene (5 bases). The germline V gene has CDR1 SGDLS and CDR2 YYNGEE. V lost 0 bases, J lost 2 bases, and 10 bases lay in between. This CDR3 has 15 amino acids. The CDR3 spells CASSVEAGHTDTQYF. The CDR3 DNA reads TGTGCCAGCAGCGTAGAAGCAGGGCACACAGATACGCAGTATTTT.

This clone was observed a single time. The V gene is TRBV5-4, the J gene TRBJ2-7; no clear D. The CDR3 spans 13 residues. V shed 2 bases and J shed 3 bases, with 9 bases lying between them. Germline V gene lookup returns CDR1 SGHNT and CDR2 YYREEE (reference sequence). CDR3 protein: CASSFGRNYEQYF. In DNA form, the CDR3 reads TGTGCCAGCAGCTTTGGGCGGAACTACGAGCAGTACTTC.

This chain connects TRBV6-6 to TRBJ1-1; D is perhaps TRBD1 (6 bases). The CDR3 length is 12 residues. Germline-derived CDR1 and CDR2 are MNHNY and SVGAGI (reference sequence). V gave up 5 bases and J gave up 11 bases, with 15 bases separating them. CDR3 nucleotide sequence: TGTGCCAGCAGTCACCCCGGACAGTATGCTTTCTTT. Its translation is CASSHPGQYAFF.

The V call is TRBV7-2, the J call TRBJ1-2; no clear D. Germline CDR1 is SGHTA and CDR2 is FQGNSA. CDR3 length: 15 residues. Trimming removed 1 base from V and 2 bases from J, with 11 bases in between. Here the CDR3 reads CASSLDPSRNYGYTF. CDR3 bases: TGTGCCAGCAGCTTAGATCCATCACGAAACTATGGCTACACCTTC. Full variable domain (remainder filled in from reference TRBV7-2 and TRBJ1-2): GAGVSQSPSNKVTEKGKDVELRCDPISGHTALYWYRQSLGQGLEFLIYFQGNSAPDKSGLPSDRFSAERTGGSVSTLTIQRTQQEDSAVYLCASSLDPSRNYGYTFGSGTRLTVV.

The chain is built from TRBV30 and TRBJ2-1; D remains ambiguous. Trimming pared 2 bases from V and 7 bases from J, leaving 6 bases between. The CDR3 runs to 11 residues. Germline CDR1 and CDR2: GTSNPN and SVGIG (reference sequence). The CDR3: CAWSTANEQFF. CDR3 coding DNA: TGTGCCTGGAGTACAGCGAATGAGCAGTTCTTC. Supplemented by reference TRBV30 and TRBJ2-1, the full variable domain reads SQTIHQWPATLVQPVGSPLSLECTVEGTSNPNLYWYRQAAGRGLQLLFYSVGIGQISSEVPQNLSASRPQDRQFILSSKKLLLSDSGFYLCAWSTANEQFFGPGTRLTVL.

The genes are TRBV7-3 and TRBJ1-1; D unclear. The V gene's germline CDR1 is SGHTA and CDR2 FQGTGA. The CDR3 sequence is 14 residues long. The V end was cut by 0 bases, the J end by 6 bases, with 11 bases between. The CDR3 sequence: CASSLTSGGPEAFF. The CDR3 DNA sequence: TGTGCCAGCAGCTTAACCTCTGGTGGGCCTGAAGCTTTCTTT. The variable domain in full, with the rest retrieved from reference TRBV7-3 and TRBJ1-1, is GAGVSQTPSNKVTEKGKYVELRCDPISGHTALYWYRQSLGQGPEFLIYFQGTGAADDSGLPNDRFFAVRPEGSVSTLKIQRTERGDSAVYLCASSLTSGGPEAFFGQGTRLTVV.

Comment on this clone: Other DNA sequences of this sample code for an identical CDR3. The chain uses TRBV19 and TRBJ1-1; D might be TRBD1 (6 bases). The CDR3 is made up of 14 amino acids. Germline V gives CDR1 LNHDA, CDR2 SQIVND (reference sequence). V dropped 3 bases and J dropped 4 bases, with 12 bases sitting between them. The CDR3 protein is CASSIRGGSTEAFF. In nucleotides, the CDR3 is TGTGCCAGTAGTATCAGGGGTGGATCCACTGAAGCTTTCTTT.

This clone was seen only once. The V and J genes are TRBV6-5 and TRBJ1-5; 9 positions agree with TRBD1. CDR3 length equals 16 residues. The germline gives CDR1 MNHEY, CDR2 SVGAGI. Unmatched junction bases numbered 10, after V lost 4 bases and J lost 6 bases. The CDR3 is CASSSLQGASVQPQHF. The CDR3 DNA is TGTGCCAGCAGTTCCCTACAGGGGGCCTCGGTTCAGCCCCAGCATTTT.

This chain connects TRBV25-1 to TRBJ1-1, with D unresolved. The germline V gene encodes CDR1 MGHDK and CDR2 SYGVNS. The V and J ends lost 7 bases and 1 base respectively, with 7 bases between them. The length of the CDR3 is 12 residues. The CDR3 protein is CASTHGNTEAFF. Here the CDR3 DNA reads TGTGCCAGCACTCACGGGAACACTGAAGCTTTCTTT.

This clone came up once. J is TRBJ1-1 and V is TRBV29-1; D is unresolved. This CDR3 has 15 amino acids. The germline V and J ends were trimmed by 7 bases and 2 bases, with 20 bases remaining between them. CDR1 is SQVTM and CDR2 is ANQGSEA in the germline V gene. The DNA of the CDR3 is TGCAGCGCCAGGTGGGCCGGGTCCCGTAACACTGAAGCTTTCTTT. This gives the protein CSARWAGSRNTEAFF.

The rearrangement links TRBV9 to TRBJ2-1, with 10 positions matching TRBD2. The CDR3 contains 15 residues. V shed 0 bases, J shed 6 bases, and the junction held 3 bases outside the gene matches. Germline V gives CDR1 SGDLS, CDR2 YYNGEE. CDR3 in DNA: TGTGCCAGCAGCGTAGCTGGACTAGCGGTCAATGAGCAGTTCTTC. The encoded protein is CASSVAGLAVNEQFF.